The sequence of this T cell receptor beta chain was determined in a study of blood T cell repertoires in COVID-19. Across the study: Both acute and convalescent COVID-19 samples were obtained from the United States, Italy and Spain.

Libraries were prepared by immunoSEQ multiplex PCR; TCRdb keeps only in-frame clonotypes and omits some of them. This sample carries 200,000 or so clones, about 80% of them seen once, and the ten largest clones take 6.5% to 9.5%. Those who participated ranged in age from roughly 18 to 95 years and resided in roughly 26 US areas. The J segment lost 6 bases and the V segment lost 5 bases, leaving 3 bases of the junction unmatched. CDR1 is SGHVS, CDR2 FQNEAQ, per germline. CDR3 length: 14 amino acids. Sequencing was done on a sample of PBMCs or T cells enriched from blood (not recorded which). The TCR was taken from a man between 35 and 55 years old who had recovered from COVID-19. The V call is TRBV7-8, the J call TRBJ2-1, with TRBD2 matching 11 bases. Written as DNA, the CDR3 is TGTGCCAGCAGCCTGGGACTAGCGGTCAATGAGCAGTTCTTC. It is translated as CASSLGLAVNEQFF.